This TCR beta chain was sequenced in a study of CD8 T cells in ankylosing spondylitis (dated by TCRdb to 2015 to 2018). Study-wide context: To find TCR variants linked to disease, the study profiled T cell receptor beta repertoires in ankylosing spondylitis patients and healthy donors. In total, the full study cohort was made up of nearly 110 healthy donors and more than 20 ankylosing spondylitis patients. Peripheral blood was sampled, and synovial fluid was additionally collected from ankylosing spondylitis patients.

Sequencing was performed on an Illumina HiSeq 2500. TCR beta libraries were prepared by quantitative 5'-RACE with molecular barcodes. The paper's processing steps were these. A new computational method based on a probabilistic model of VDJ rearrangement was used to identify disease-linked TCR variants. In-frame beta chains were kept once TCRdb had trimmed the public reads at Q25 with fastp and called clones with MiXCR. Merged by CDR3 protein, the rows form single entries marked with the most common genes and DNA. TCRdb assigned the V and J calls; the authors' analysis was not used. The sample table holds 330,000 or so distinct CDR3 sequences, of which approximately 8.2% were seen once. The ten top clones hold 14% to 15% of the sample. CDR1 SGDLS and CDR2 YYNGEE are derived from the germline V gene. The CDR3 spans 14 residues, from the cysteine through the phenylalanine. CDR3 DNA is the only sequence kept; it has 42 bases, read in frame from the first base. Trimming at the junction amounts to 0 bases on V and 9 bases on J, and the germline ends lie 10 bases apart.

Findings and caveats that apply to the study as a whole: A CD8+ phenotype was shown by the disease-linked clones, which were found at relatively low frequencies in peripheral blood. The disease-linked clones were reported as significantly enriched in matched synovial fluid samples from ankylosing spondylitis patients. Some of the motif variants had been reported before in the synovial fluid and blood of reactive arthritis patients, a finding that suggests common disease-initiation mechanisms. A TCR beta motif made up of several highly homologous amino acid variants appeared to be characteristic of blood from ankylosing spondylitis patients.

A remark on this clonotype: Its antigen is still unknown. Nothing much larger sits one base from this clone, and base qualities are not available.

This receptor was obtained from a male donor with ankylosing spondylitis. Sequenced material: blood, either unsorted or a sorted T cell fraction (not recorded which). In this chain, TRBV9 is recombined with TRBJ2-6, with a weak D call of TRBD1 (5 bases match). In nucleotide form, the sequence is TGTGCCAGCAGCGTAGCCAGGGCCGGCAACGTCCTGACTTTC. Translation gives CASSVARAGNVLTF. Here the CDR3 is joined to the reference TRBV9 and TRBJ2-6 genes, and the full variable domain is: DSGVTQTPKHLITATGQRVTLRCSPRSGDLSVYWYQQSLDQGLQFLIQYYNGEERAKGNILERFSAQQFPDLHSELNLSSLELGDSALYFCASSVARAGNVLTFGAGSRLTVL.